This T cell receptor beta chain was identified in a study of cytotoxic CD8 clonotypes in ibrutinib-treated CLL (dated by TCRdb to about 2021). For the study in its entirety: The cohort included roughly 15 treatment-naive and roughly ten relapsed/refractory patients; 17 were IGHV unmutated. Samples averaged roughly 280,000 productive templates and approximately 100,000 productive rearrangements. Responses were partial in approximately 24 patients and complete in 2; after median around 72 months follow-up, about 15 stayed in remission and 12 progressed. Cryopreserved peripheral blood mononuclear cells were collected at three points: before therapy, at response, and at either sustained remission or disease progression. Response samples were obtained after a median of around eleven months of treatment, with a range of roughly 6 to 36 months. Longitudinal samples were available for about 30% of the roughly 90 trial participants. All remission and progressive disease samples were collected while patients were still receiving ibrutinib. The paper as a whole reports these results and caveats: Baseline clonality exceeded that of age-matched healthy donors and correlated strongly with circulating CD8+ T-cell counts. Public clonotypes were rare and either contracted or stayed stable during treatment, and the rise in clonality at ibrutinib response reflected the expansion of private clonotypes. Sampling times were not matched between sustained-remission and progressing patients, and lymph node repertoires were not studied. An increase in clonality was observed at ibrutinib response, with clonality remaining stable during sustained remission and falling back toward baseline at progression.

The germline V gene provides CDR1 SGHDT and CDR2 YYEEEE. The CDR3 starts with the cysteine, ends with the phenylalanine, and has 14 residues. Just the 42-base CDR3 DNA is kept, in frame starting at base 1. At the junction V is shortened by 4 bases and J by 6 bases; bases outside the gene matches: 6. According to the study, the label for this sample's time point signals: approximately eleven months on ibrutinib. For TCR beta library preparation, approximately 1.9 micrograms of genomic DNA was extracted from cryopreserved PBMCs. Longitudinal blood samples from CLL patients on ibrutinib monotherapy were analyzed using high-throughput TCR beta sequencing. The patients were enrolled in a single-center, open-label phase 2 trial of ibrutinib monotherapy. A MiSeq instrument was used for deep resolution sequencing, which targeted depths ranging from 1 in 1 million up to 1 in 200,000 T cells, with coverage averaging 10x for each clonotype. The immunoSEQ hsTCRB Kit was used to generate the TCR beta libraries. The authors processed their data as follows. ImmunoSEQ Data Assistant and ImmunoSEQ Analyzer were used for data analysis, and V, D and J genes were assigned according to IMGT definitions. Clonality was computed as one minus normalized Shannon entropy of productive rearrangement frequencies, ranging from 0 to 1. Public clonotype analysis was restricted to overrepresented clonotypes comprising at least 0.05% of each patient's repertoire. Approximately 14 age-matched healthy donor repertoires from immuneACCESS were used as controls for clonality. What TCRdb holds here is the immuneACCESS table cut down to in-frame rearrangements. Part of the clones is not present; checked against another copy, under half of the missing clones reflect an unresolved V gene, and the others are unexplained. From that table come the V and J calls and clone size; the DNA was used to work out D and trimming. The sample yields about 140,000 clones; 60% to 80% were counted once. The ten largest account for about 29% of the sample.

For this clone: Its specific antigen is unknown. No base quality values were provided; no much bigger clone lies one nucleotide off.

The rearrangement combines TRBV5-6 with TRBJ1-5, with 8 junctional bases fitting TRBD1. The clonotype comes from a human donor with chronic lymphocytic leukemia. The sequenced sample was PBMCs, obtained after 12 months of ibrutinib treatment. DNA sequence: TGTGCCAGCAGCCCAGGGGGCCTGGGTCAGCCCCAGCATTTT. Translated, this is CASSPGGLGQPQHF.